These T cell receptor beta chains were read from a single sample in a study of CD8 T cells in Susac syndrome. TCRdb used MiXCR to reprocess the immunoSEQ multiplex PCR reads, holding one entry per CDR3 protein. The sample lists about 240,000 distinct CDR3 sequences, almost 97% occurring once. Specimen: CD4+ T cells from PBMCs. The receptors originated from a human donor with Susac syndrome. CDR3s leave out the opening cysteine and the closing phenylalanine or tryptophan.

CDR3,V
ASSQRANYGYT,TRBV4-1
ATSRGARGDEQY,TRBV15
SVEGTGIYEQY,TRBV29-1
ASSYRAGGPRETQY,TRBV6-2/TRBV6-3
ASSLASAIAKNIQY,TRBV11-1
AIGGGRETQY,TRBV28
ASSPHEGGRSYNEQF,TRBV25-1
ASSSLAGGPGEQF,TRBV7-3
SVDDRVGETQY,TRBV29-1
SVDSGFPGQHYEQY,TRBV29-1
SVTGDRDGYT,TRBV29-1
ASSKGGPQAFYNEQF,TRBV21-1
AWSVFLTGSYGYT,TRBV30
ASSLTGPNQAQY,TRBV7-9
ASSLLGLPETDTQY,TRBV12-3/TRBV12-4
TSSQAAGTANTEAF,TRBV1
SAGGQIEETQY,TRBV20-1
SARDGGTGANVLT,TRBV20-1
ASSQGLSQPQH,TRBV4-2
ASSPRVNTEAF,TRBV5-6
ASSQTNRENEQF,TRBV4-2
ASSRQMVEHQPQH,TRBV5-6
ASRRDGNYGYT,TRBV28
ASSLAGLDTQY,TRBV5-6
ASTDAREAF,TRBV5-1
ASSPRSKRGYEQY,TRBV18
ASSLAGGGDNEQF,TRBV5-1
ASSQDVRAGVF,TRBV3-1
ASSYPGLPYNEQF,TRBV6-2/TRBV6-3
ASSESQGGTEAF,TRBV2
ASSRLAGPGYEQY,TRBV13
SAPVKGAGLGYGYT,TRBV29-1
ASDSKSPWRGGDGYT,TRBV28
SALQNEKLF,TRBV20-1
ASSHPIAGAGTDTQY,TRBV3-1
SATSGRRTDTQY,TRBV29-1
ATSRGGEEDTQY,TRBV15
ASSPGLARTYEQY,TRBV18
SAPDSPGADTQY,TRBV20-1
ASSKTTAQETQY,TRBV5-1
ASSGKNEQF,TRBV12-3/TRBV12-4